This paragraph covers one T cell receptor (beta chain) sequence. Antigen specificity is unknown. Repertoires were generated with immunoSEQ multiplex PCR, while TCRdb's copy carries only in-frame clones and drops some. The table shows some 130,000 clones, with 85% to 95% occurring only once. The sample belongs to a study of T cell responses to AZD1222 COVID-19 vaccine. Study-level findings and limits: Vaccine-related CD4 TCRs covered spike, predominating at 160-218 and 743-854. The sample set comprised mostly white British donors with more females, and clonal diversity was possibly underestimated. Just a handful of AZD1222 recipients were seropositive at baseline. Close to half of all spike-specific TCRs reportedly target regions of the variants that are unmutated.

V dropped 8 bases and J dropped 8 bases, with 19 bases sitting between them. CDR1 and CDR2 (germline): SNHLY, FYNNEI. The CDR3 consists of 15 residues. This chain uses TRBV2 with TRBJ1-6; D is uncertain. This receptor was identified in an adult who received the AZD1222 COVID-19 vaccine. Material: peripheral blood, obtained 28 days after the second AZD1222 dose. The chain's CDR3 is CASSRGGRRDSPLHF. The CDR3 nucleotides are TGTGCCAGCTCTCGGGGAGGGCGCCGGGATTCACCCCTCCACTTT.